This TCR beta chain was identified during a study of cytomegalovirus exposure and HLA in healthy donors. PCR employed 60 Vbeta and 13 Jbeta primers. Generated by immunoSEQ multiplex PCR, the TCRdb table keeps only in-frame clones and is missing some. The sample lists some 110,000 clones; 10% were seen once. The CDR3 consists of 14 residues. V was pared by 3 bases and J by 5 bases, with 13 bases between. Germline values: CDR1 SGHNT, CDR2 YENEEA. This clone was seen a handful of times. The source of this sequence is a man aged 35-49 years in good health and CMV-seropositive. Sample: PBMCs. This chain joins TRBV11-3 and TRBJ1-1, with a tentative D call TRBD1 (5 bases). The CDR3 loop reads CASSLARDGTEAFF. The CDR3 nucleotides are TGTGCCAGCAGCTTGGCCAGGGATGGGACTGAAGCTTTCTTT.